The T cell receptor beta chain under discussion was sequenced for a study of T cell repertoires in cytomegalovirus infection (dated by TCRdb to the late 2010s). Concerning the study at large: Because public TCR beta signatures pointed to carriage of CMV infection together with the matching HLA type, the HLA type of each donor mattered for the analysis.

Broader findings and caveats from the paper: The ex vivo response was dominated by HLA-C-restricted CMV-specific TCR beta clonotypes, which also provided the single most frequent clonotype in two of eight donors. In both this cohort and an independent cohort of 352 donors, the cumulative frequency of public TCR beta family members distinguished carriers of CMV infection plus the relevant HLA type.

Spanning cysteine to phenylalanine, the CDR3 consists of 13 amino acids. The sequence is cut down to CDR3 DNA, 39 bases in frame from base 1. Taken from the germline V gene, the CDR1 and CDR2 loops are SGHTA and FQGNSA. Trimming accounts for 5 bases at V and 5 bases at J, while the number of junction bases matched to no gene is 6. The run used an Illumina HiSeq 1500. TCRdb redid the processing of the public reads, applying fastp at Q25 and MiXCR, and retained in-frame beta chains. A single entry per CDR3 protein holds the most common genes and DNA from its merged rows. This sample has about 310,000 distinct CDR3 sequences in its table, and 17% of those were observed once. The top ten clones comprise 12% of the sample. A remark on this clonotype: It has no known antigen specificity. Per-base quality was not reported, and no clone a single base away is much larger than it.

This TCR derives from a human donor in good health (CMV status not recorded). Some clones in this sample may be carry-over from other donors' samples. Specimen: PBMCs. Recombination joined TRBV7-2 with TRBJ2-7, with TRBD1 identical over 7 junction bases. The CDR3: CASSPTGIHEQYF. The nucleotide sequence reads TGTGCCAGCAGCCCGACAGGGATCCACGAGCAGTACTTC.